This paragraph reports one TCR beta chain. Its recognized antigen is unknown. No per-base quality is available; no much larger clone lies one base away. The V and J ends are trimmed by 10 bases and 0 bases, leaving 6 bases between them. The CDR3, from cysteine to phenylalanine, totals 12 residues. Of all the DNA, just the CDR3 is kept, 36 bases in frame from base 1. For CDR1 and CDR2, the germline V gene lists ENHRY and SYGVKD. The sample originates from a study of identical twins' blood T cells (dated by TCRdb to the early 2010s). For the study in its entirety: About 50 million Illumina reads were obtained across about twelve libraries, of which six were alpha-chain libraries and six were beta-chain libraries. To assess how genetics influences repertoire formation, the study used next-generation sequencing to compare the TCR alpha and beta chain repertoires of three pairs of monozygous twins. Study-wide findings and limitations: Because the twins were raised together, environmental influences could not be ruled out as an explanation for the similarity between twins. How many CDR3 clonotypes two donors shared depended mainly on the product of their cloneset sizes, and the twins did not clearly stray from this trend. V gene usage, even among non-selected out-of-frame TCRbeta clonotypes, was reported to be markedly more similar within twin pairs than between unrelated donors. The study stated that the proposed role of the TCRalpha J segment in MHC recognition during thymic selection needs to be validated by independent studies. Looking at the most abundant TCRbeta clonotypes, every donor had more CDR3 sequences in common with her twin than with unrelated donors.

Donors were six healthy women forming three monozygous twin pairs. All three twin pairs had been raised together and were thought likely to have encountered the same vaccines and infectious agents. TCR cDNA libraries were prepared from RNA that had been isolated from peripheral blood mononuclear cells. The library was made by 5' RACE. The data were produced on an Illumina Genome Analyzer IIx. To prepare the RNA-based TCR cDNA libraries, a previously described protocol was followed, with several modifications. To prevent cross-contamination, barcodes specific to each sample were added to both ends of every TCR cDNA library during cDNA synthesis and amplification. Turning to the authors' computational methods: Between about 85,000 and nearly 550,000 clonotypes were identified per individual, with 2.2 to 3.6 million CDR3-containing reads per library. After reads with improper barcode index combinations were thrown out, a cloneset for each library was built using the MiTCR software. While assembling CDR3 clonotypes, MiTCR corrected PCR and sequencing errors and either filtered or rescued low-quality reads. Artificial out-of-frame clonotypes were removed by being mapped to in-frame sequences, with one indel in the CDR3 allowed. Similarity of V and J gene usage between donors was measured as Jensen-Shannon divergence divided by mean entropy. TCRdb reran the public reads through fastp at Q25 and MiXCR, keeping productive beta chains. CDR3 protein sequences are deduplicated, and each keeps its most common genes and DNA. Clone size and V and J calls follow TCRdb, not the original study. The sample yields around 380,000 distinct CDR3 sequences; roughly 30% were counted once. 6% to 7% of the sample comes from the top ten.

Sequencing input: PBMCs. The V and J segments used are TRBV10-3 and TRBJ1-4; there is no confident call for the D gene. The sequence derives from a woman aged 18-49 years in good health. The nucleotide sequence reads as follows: TGTGCCACCTCGGCAACTAATGAAAAACTGTTTTTT. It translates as CATSATNEKLFF.